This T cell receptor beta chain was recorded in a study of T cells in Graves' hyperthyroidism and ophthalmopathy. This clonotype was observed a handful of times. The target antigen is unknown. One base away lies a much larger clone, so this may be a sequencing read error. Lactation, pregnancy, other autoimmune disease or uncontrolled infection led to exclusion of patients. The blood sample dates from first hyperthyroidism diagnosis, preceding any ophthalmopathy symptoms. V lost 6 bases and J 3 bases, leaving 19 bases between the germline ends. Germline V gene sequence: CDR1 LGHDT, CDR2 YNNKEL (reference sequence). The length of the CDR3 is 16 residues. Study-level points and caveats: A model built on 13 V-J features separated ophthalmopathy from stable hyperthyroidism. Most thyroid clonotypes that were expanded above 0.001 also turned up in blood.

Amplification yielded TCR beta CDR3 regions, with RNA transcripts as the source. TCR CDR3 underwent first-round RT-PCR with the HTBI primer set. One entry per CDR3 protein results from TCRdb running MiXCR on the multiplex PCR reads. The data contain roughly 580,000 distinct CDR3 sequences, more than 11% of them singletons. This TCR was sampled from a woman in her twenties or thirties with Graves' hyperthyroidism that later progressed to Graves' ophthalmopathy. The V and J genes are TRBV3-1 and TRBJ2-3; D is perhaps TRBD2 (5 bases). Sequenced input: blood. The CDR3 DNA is TGTGCCAGCAGTGTCGCCCGGGAACTAACTACAGATACGCAGTATTTT. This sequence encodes CASSVARELTTDTQYF.